Each of the 21 T cell receptor beta chains below was sequenced from the same sample in a study of T cell responses to AZD1222 COVID-19 vaccine. Profiled with immunoSEQ multiplex PCR; TCRdb holds only in-frame clones, not every one. The sample includes around 80,000 clones, 80% to 95% of them seen just once. Sequences were derived from peripheral blood, sampled 28 days after the second AZD1222 dose. These receptors all come from an adult who received the AZD1222 COVID-19 vaccine.

The CDR3 is CASKDGPPLGQYF. The CDR3 DNA is TGTGCCAGCAAGGACGGCCCTCCTCTGGGGCAGTACTTC. The gene calls are TRBV6-5 and TRBJ2-7; D remains unclear. Per the germline V gene, CDR1 is MNHEY and CDR2 is SVGAGI. The CDR3 covers 13 residues. Trimming took off 7 bases at V and 9 bases at J, with 19 bases between the two ends.

This chain links TRBV2 with TRBJ1-3, with 7 positions matching TRBD1. With 8 bases clipped from V and 5 bases from J, the junction kept 9 bases outside the gene matches. CDR1 is SNHLY, CDR2 FYNNEI, per germline. The CDR3 contains 14 residues. DNA of the CDR3: TGTGCCAGCGGCTATCGACAGGGACGAAACACCATATATTTT. Its translation: CASGYRQGRNTIYF.

The chain joins TRBV29-1 to TRBJ2-5; D is unclear. With 7 bases removed from V and 0 bases from J, the gap between germline ends came to 9 bases. Germline CDR1 is SQVTM and CDR2 is ANQGSEA. This CDR3 has 12 amino acids. The CDR3 here is CSGGAYQETQYF. The CDR3 DNA follows: TGCAGCGGAGGAGCCTACCAAGAGACCCAGTACTTC. The full variable domain, rest sourced from reference TRBV29-1 and TRBJ2-5, is SAVISQKPSRDICQRGTSLTIQCQVDSQVTMMFWYRQQPGQSLTLIATANQGSEATYESGFVIDKFPISRPNLTFSTLTVSNMSPEDSSIYLCSGGAYQETQYFGPGTRLLVL.

This sequence joins TRBV7-2 and TRBJ2-1; 11 positions match TRBD2. V lost 5 bases, J lost 6 bases, and 3 bases stayed unmatched. Germline CDR1 SGHTA, CDR2 FQGNSA. CDR3 size: 14 residues. The DNA of the CDR3 is TGTGCCAGCAGCCCGCTAGCGGGAGGCAATGAGCAGTTCTTC. This codes for CASSPLAGGNEQFF.

The chain combines TRBV9 with TRBJ2-4; TRBD1 might be the D (8 bases). Trimming removed 4 bases from V and 7 bases from J, with 15 bases in between. CDR1 is SGDLS and CDR2 is YYNGEE in the germline V gene. This CDR3 is built from 14 residues. The CDR3 nucleotides are TGTGCCAGCAGCTACAGGGGGGGTAGTAACATTCAGTACTTC. This translates into CASSYRGGSNIQYF.

V gene TRBV11-1 combines with J gene TRBJ2-3, with 13 bases lining up with TRBD2. Trimming took 5 bases from V and 2 from J; bases not matched to a gene: 4. This CDR3 spans 16 amino acids. Germline CDR1 SGHAT, CDR2 FQDESV (reference sequence). The CDR3 DNA sequence: TGTGCCAGCAGCCTAGGGACTAGCGGGGTCACAGATACGCAGTATTTT. Translated, it gives CASSLGTSGVTDTQYF. Combining the CDR3 with reference TRBV11-1 and TRBJ2-3 gives the whole variable domain EAEVAQSPRYKITEKSQAVAFWCDPISGHATLYWYRQILGQGPELLVQFQDESVVDDSQLPKDRFSAERLKGVDSTLKIQPAELGDSAMYLCASSLGTSGVTDTQYFGPGTRLTVL.

The chain is built from TRBV5-5 and TRBJ1-3, with no clear D. Germline V gene lookup returns CDR1 SGHKS and CDR2 YYEKEE (reference sequence). This CDR3 region has 18 residues. Trimming took 3 bases from V and 3 from J, leaving 22 bases between them. CDR3 sequence (DNA): TGTGCCAGCAGCTCCCCCCCGGGAACCTCCCTGGGTGGAAACACCATATATTTT. This codes for CASSSPPGTSLGGNTIYF. The variable domain in full, completed from reference TRBV5-5 and TRBJ1-3, reads DAGVTQSPTHLIKTRGQQVTLRCSPISGHKSVSWYQQVLGQGPQFIFQYYEKEERGRGNFPDRFSARQFPNYSSELNVNALLLGDSALYLCASSSPPGTSLGGNTIYFGEGSWLTVV.

The chain is built from TRBV5-1 and TRBJ2-7, with a tentative D call TRBD2 (6 bases). The CDR3 loop spans 15 amino acids. Deletions cut 0 bases from V and 0 bases from J, with 10 bases between. Germline V gene data show CDR1 as SGHRS and CDR2 as YFSETQ. The CDR3 nucleotides read TGCGCCAGCAGCTTGGCCGGGAGCCCCTCCTACGAGCAGTACTTC. Protein product: CASSLAGSPSYEQYF. Full variable domain (missing parts from reference TRBV5-1 and TRBJ2-7): KAGVTQTPRYLIKTRGQQVTLSCSPISGHRSVSWYQQTPGQGLQFLFEYFSETQRNKGNFPGRFSGRQFSNSRSEMNVSTLELGDSALYLCASSLAGSPSYEQYFGPGTRLTVT.

CDR3 DNA sequence: TGTGCCAGCAGGTTAGAAAGTTTCACAGATACGCAGTATTTT. It is translated as CASRLESFTDTQYF. The rearrangement uses TRBV6-5 and TRBJ2-3, with D unclear. Germline assignment: CDR1 MNHEY and CDR2 SVGAGI. This CDR3 comprises 14 residues. V was trimmed by 6 bases and J by 2 bases, leaving 12 bases between them.

This clone was observed a single time. This chain joins TRBV6-5 and TRBJ1-3, with no clear D. Germline loops: CDR1 MNHEY, CDR2 SVGAGI. The CDR3 totals 13 residues. Deletions cut 6 bases from V and 0 bases from J, with 6 bases between. The CDR3 loop reads CASRGYSGNTIYF. In DNA form, the CDR3 reads TGTGCCAGCAGGGGCTACTCTGGAAACACCATATATTTT.

The V and J genes are TRBV10-3 and TRBJ1-3, with 12 bases aligning to TRBD1. The CDR3 contains 17 residues. V lost 6 bases, J lost 0 bases, and 6 bases stayed unmatched. Per the germline V gene, CDR1 is ENHRY and CDR2 is SYGVKD. CDR3 nucleotides: TGTGCCATCAGGGGGACAGGGGGCGACGTCTCTGGAAACACCATATATTTT. Amino acids: CAIRGTGGDVSGNTIYF.

The chain employs TRBV24-1 and TRBJ2-3; D is ambiguous. Germline loops: CDR1 KGHDR, CDR2 SFDVKD. V shed 4 bases and J shed 0 bases, with 13 bases lying between them. This CDR3 is 16 amino acids long. In DNA form, the CDR3 reads TGTGCCACCAGTGACCCCGGGTCCCCTAGCACAGATACGCAGTATTTT. Protein product: CATSDPGSPSTDTQYF.

V usage is TRBV28 and J usage is TRBJ1-1; D is unresolved. Germline CDR1 reads MDHEN; CDR2 reads SYDVKM. The length of the CDR3 is 14 residues. V was trimmed by 2 bases and J by 1 base, leaving 8 bases between them. Written as DNA, the CDR3 is TGTGCCAGCAGTTTAATTATGAGGAACACTGAAGCTTTCTTT. This codes for CASSLIMRNTEAFF.

The rearrangement uses TRBV19 and TRBJ2-1, with no clear D. Per the germline V gene, CDR1 is LNHDA and CDR2 is SQIVND (reference sequence). Trimming shortened V by 2 bases and J by 6 bases, and 14 bases separated the two germline ends. CDR3 size: 15 residues. The CDR3: CASSISNWDTNEQFF. CDR3 DNA sequence: TGTGCCAGTAGTATAAGTAATTGGGATACCAATGAGCAGTTCTTC.

The chain uses TRBV7-9 and TRBJ2-7; a possible D gene is TRBD1 (5 bases). Germline values: CDR1 SEHNR, CDR2 FQNEAQ (reference sequence). Trimming stripped 0 bases from V and 1 base from J, with 13 bases between. The CDR3 has 16 residues. The CDR3 DNA is TGTGCCAGCAGCTTAGCAAACGTGGGGCCTTCCTACGAGCAGTACTTC. Amino acid sequence: CASSLANVGPSYEQYF.

This clone was observed a single time. The J gene is TRBJ2-7, the V gene TRBV7-2; 11 bases are a match to TRBD2. The CDR3 spans 15 residues. V was clipped by 5 bases and J by 1 base; unmatched bases: 4. CDR1 SGHTA and CDR2 FQGNSA come from the germline V gene. The CDR3 protein is CASSLTSGTSYEQYF. The DNA for the CDR3 is TGTGCCAGCAGCCTGACTAGCGGGACGTCCTACGAGCAGTACTTC.

Here the CDR3 DNA reads TGTGCCAGCAGTGGGCAAGGACTAGCGGGAGGCCACGAGCAGTACTTC. As protein: CASSGQGLAGGHEQYF. This sequence joins TRBV2 and TRBJ2-7; 14 positions match TRBD2. Germline assignment: CDR1 SNHLY and CDR2 FYNNEI. J was trimmed by 5 bases and V by 4 bases; bases with no gene match: 7. CDR3 length equals 16 residues.

The V call is TRBV11-2, the J call TRBJ2-7; D unresolved. Trimming left V 2 bases short and J 4 bases short, with 6 bases between. This CDR3 has 12 residues. The V gene's germline CDR1 is SGHAT and CDR2 FQNNGV. CDR3 region: CASSLNQYEQYF. CDR3 sequence (DNA): TGTGCCAGCAGCTTAAACCAGTACGAGCAGTACTTC. Based on the CDR3 plus reference TRBV11-2 and TRBJ2-7, the full variable domain is EAGVAQSPRYKIIEKRQSVAFWCNPISGHATLYWYQQILGQGPKLLIQFQNNGVVDDSQLPKDRFSAERLKGVDSTLKIQPAKLEDSAVYLCASSLNQYEQYFGPGTRLTVT.

The chain recombines TRBV6-1 with TRBJ1-5, with D unclear. V was clipped by 1 base and J by 7 bases, with 8 bases between them. The CDR3 covers 13 residues. CDR1 is MNHNS, CDR2 SASEGT, per germline. The CDR3 sequence: CASSEGVRQPQHF. The DNA of the CDR3 is TGTGCCAGCAGTGAAGGTGTACGACAGCCCCAGCATTTT.

The V call is TRBV7-2, the J call TRBJ1-2; D not resolved. V was pared by 6 bases and J by 1 base, with 15 bases between. The CDR3 consists of 15 residues. Germline V lookup: CDR1 SGHTA, CDR2 FQGNSA. The DNA of the CDR3 is TGTGCCAGCAGTAGCTTTGCGGGAGTTAACTATGGCTACACCTTC. Translated: CASSSFAGVNYGYTF.

The chain couples TRBV7-2 to TRBJ2-4; D uncertain. CDR1 is SGHTA and CDR2 is FQGNSA in the germline V gene. This CDR3 contains 15 residues. V gave up 0 bases and J gave up 1 base, with 7 bases separating them. CDR3 in DNA: TGTGCCAGCAGCTTAGCTAGGACGGCCAAAAACATTCAGTACTTC. It codes for CASSLARTAKNIQYF.